The source of this T cell receptor (beta chain) is a study of cytomegalovirus exposure and HLA in healthy donors (dated by TCRdb to about 2017). Background on the whole study: According to an earlier analysis of 587 of the donors, 200 million or so T cells yielded 90 million to 140 million unique TCR beta sequences and around 300 Gb of sequence data. The aim of the study was to test whether cataloging public T cell receptors could identify signatures of past pathogen exposure. Donor age, sex, ethnicity and CMV serostatus were compiled together with the repertoire data. Class I and class II HLA loci were covered by the typing at four-digit resolution. In a later analysis, previously published TCR beta repertoires from about 640 donors were re-analyzed and high-resolution HLA genotyping was added so that TCR occurrence patterns could be studied. The genetic ancestry cluster associated with self-reported Caucasian donors included 81% of the 398 genotyped donors. The number of donors typed differed by locus, with roughly 620-640 for A, B, C, DRB1 and DQB1, more than 500 for DQA1, 600 to 610 for DPA1, and about 450 for DPB1. Among 350 to 400 genotyped donors of the cohort, an average of roughly 240,000 unique TCR beta nucleotide sequences were sequenced per donor, roughly 20% of them non-productive. Roughly 300 gigabases of sequencing data and approximately 91 million unique TCR sequences made up an early release that covered approximately 620 HLA-typed donors. The later analysis used no new phenotypic data to find candidate immune exposures, relying instead on TCR beta sequences and their occurrence across donors. Besides the first cohort of 500 to 700 subjects, a separate validation cohort made up of over 95 different subjects was used. Because of strong linkage in the cohort, four to six DR-DQ haplotypes were treated as single units for association and clustering. To predict cytomegalovirus infection status, the study brought together high-throughput TCR immunosequencing, statistical association of individual TCRs with disease status, and machine learning. Every repertoire in the discovery cohort had been generated on one and the same sequencing platform. In a later genetic analysis, genome-wide SNP genotypes for about three fifths of the roughly 670 donors were used, and that subset was treated as a discovery cohort. The study used immunosequencing to profile the T cell repertoires of several hundred subjects and linked those repertoires to cytomegalovirus serostatus. To decide whether each TCR beta V gene segment behaved as functional or pseudogenic, an earlier analysis of several hundred of the donors relied on high-throughput TCR beta sequencing. Paper-wide results and their limitations: Presence/absence analyses assumed roughly uniform sequencing depth across donors, an assumption that may not hold. A further reported finding was that TCR beta sequences accurately predicted the HLA-A and HLA-B alleles for most subjects in the first cohort. A cluster of highly shared sequence variants was judged likely to represent a technical artifact of the sequencing pipeline. In a later analysis, HLA-associated TCR beta chains were found to be more clonally expanded and to have lower generation probabilities than equally common non-associated chains. In a later genetic analysis, a missense DCLRE1C variant was associated with V-gene and J-gene trimming of TCR beta chains, and the association was replicated in an independent cohort. The authors suggested that the approach could potentially be extended to other disease states and immunological phenotypes. In vitro tests confirmed that a few of the cytomegalovirus-associated TCR beta chains recognize cytomegalovirus antigens. The only immune exposure information available for the cohort was CMV serostatus. Some IMGT-functional V segments, including TRBV6-2 and TRBV6-3, could not be told apart with the 87-base-pair reads, so those segments were excluded. A total of 150 to 200 TCR beta chains were listed by the study as associated with cytomegalovirus. Correlated functional status among segregating V segments might reflect linkage disequilibrium, but an unknown experimental factor could not be ruled out. A later analysis found that most CMV-associated TCR beta chains appeared HLA-restricted, with HLA associations seemingly driven largely by CMV exposure. Because HLA typing was missing for some donors at each locus, association tests included only the typed subset. An earlier analysis of several hundred of the donors showed that most TCR beta V segments appeared in productive rearrangements either about 87% or about 30% of the time, which broadly matched IMGT annotations. In a later genetic analysis, fewer N-insertions in productive TCRs were reported among donors in an Asian-associated ancestry cluster than the roughly 700-donor mean. This cohort had only TCR beta chains sequenced, and the lack of alpha or paired-chain data limited which features could be detected. Several of the top co-occurrence clusters appeared to be linked to parvovirus B19, influenza, CMV and Epstein-Barr virus, according to a later analysis. Across donors, most TCR sequences were observed very rarely, whereas some public TCRs were present in many individuals. The earlier analysis of about 600 of the donors excluded fewer than 20 rarely observed V segments, including chromosome 9 orphons, because counts were too low. Assigning TCR associations to individual alleles was difficult when HLA alleles, especially DR and DQ, strongly co-occurred. A later analysis associated about 18,000 TCR beta sequences with specific HLA alleles at a false discovery rate of 0.05. In both the original and validation cohorts, the classifier was reported to diagnose cytomegalovirus status with high specificity and sensitivity. In a later analysis, the rate of TCR association differed among HLA loci, with DRB1 alleles having the most associated TCRs and HLA-C alleles having the fewest.

Library preparation employed the immunoSEQ multiplex PCR assay. A mixture of 60 forward primers for TCR Vbeta segments and 13 reverse primers for TCR Jbeta segments was used in the multiplex PCR. Amplification of the CDR3 region of rearranged TCR beta genes was performed with a multiplex PCR assay on genomic DNA. Amplified TCR beta libraries were sequenced as 87-base-pair reads on the Illumina HiSeq System. Turning to the authors' computational methods: In a later analysis, tens of millions of unique TCR beta chains were counted across the approximately 620 repertoires, and roughly 9.9 million of these chains were shared by at least two donors. Raw reads were error-corrected and collapsed into unique sequences with a nearest-neighbor algorithm that merged closely related sequences to remove PCR and sequencing errors. To assign V, D and J gene segments, CDR3 sequences were aligned to IMGT reference sequences. For a sequence to be retained, a match of at least six nucleotides to both a V gene segment and a J gene segment was required. Rearrangements were called productive when the CDR3 lacked stop codons and stayed in frame with V and J; all others were non-productive. CDR3 was defined by IMGT convention, running from the second conserved V-encoded cysteine to the conserved J-encoded phenylalanine. The earlier analysis of about 500 of the donors excluded sequences that lacked an unambiguous match to a single V gene segment. In an earlier analysis of several hundred of the donors, a V segment was called functional when productive rearrangements were above 56.7%, and segregating when the standard deviation between donors exceeded 5%. A statistical classification framework was built to diagnose cytomegalovirus status from the catalog of TCR beta chain sequences. In a later analysis, TCR nucleotide sequences were compared against IMGT/GENE-DB human TR gene sequences so that V and J genes could be assigned. The TCRdist pipeline was used in a later analysis to assign CDR3 sequences and most-parsimonious VDJ recombination scenarios. In a later analysis, each TCR beta chain was defined by its CDR3 amino acid sequence together with its V-gene family, and reads without a unique V-gene family were excluded. A later analysis removed 592 highly shared, low-generation-probability nucleotide sequences to deal with suspected cross-contamination and a sequencing artifact. In a later analysis, a clonal expansion index for each public chain was calculated from normalized within-repertoire ranks of inferred template counts. In a later analysis, generation probabilities were computed with a VDJ recombination model fitted to out-of-frame rearrangements, and the resulting probabilities were checked against IGoR. A later analysis scored TCR-TCR, TCR-HLA and TCR-CMV co-occurrence with hypergeometric tests, applying a repertoire-size bias correction to TCR pairs. In a later analysis, false discovery rates were estimated by permuting HLA or CMV assignments 20 times. A later analysis grouped co-occurring TCRs with DBSCAN, adding TCRdist sequence similarity when clustering within HLA-allele-positive subsets. Repertoires with fewer than 30,000 or more than 120,000 public chains, plus five repertoires with anomalous nucleotide sharing, were excluded from co-occurrence clustering. Held by TCRdb, this immuneACCESS table contains in-frame sequences only and omits some clones. Under half of the omission traces to an unresolved V gene where checked; the cause of the rest is unknown. D and trimming come from the DNA, and the V and J calls and clone size come from that table. Across this sample there are roughly 220,000 clones, with approximately 79% seen only once. The ten largest clones represent about 1.8% of the sample.

The germline V gene (reference sequence) sets CDR1 to LNHDA and CDR2 to SQIVND. The CDR3 sequence holds 13 residues, the cysteine and phenylalanine included. The entry retains the CDR3 DNA only, 39 bases that are in frame from base 1. At the junction V is shortened by 3 bases and J by 3 bases, with 8 bases in between. Details on this clone: Which antigen it targets is not known. No per-base quality is available; no much larger clone lies one base away.

The cohort comprised several hundred healthy bone marrow donors. At the time of sampling, all cohort members were nominally healthy, though unrecorded immune exposures were likely present. The donor was CMV seronegative and was included in the group of a few hundred seronegative cohort members. Each donor provided a peripheral blood sample, and peripheral blood mononuclear cells were used for TCR beta sequencing. Genomic DNA was extracted from the blood cell samples with the Qiagen DNeasy Blood Extraction Kit. The sequencing sample was made of PBMCs. The clonotype was recovered from a man between 50 and 59 years old in good health and CMV-seronegative. Recombination connected TRBV19 to TRBJ1-1; too little of a D gene remains to name it. The bases read TGTGCCAGTAGTATTTCCGGGTACACTGAAGCTTTCTTT. Its protein is CASSISGYTEAFF.